These T cell receptor beta chains were read from a single sample in a study of graft-versus-host responses after intestinal transplantation. No antigens are known for them. Sequencing was performed with immunoSEQ multiplex PCR; in TCRdb, only in-frame clones are kept and a portion is missing. The data show around 100,000 clones, approximately 93% seen once. Sequencing was performed on unstimulated CD8+ T cells sorted from spleen or lymph node cells, taken before transplant. The receptors here all came from a human donor who was the organ donor for an intestinal transplant. The CDR3 runs from the conserved cysteine through the conserved F or W. A D gene is named only where the DNA matches it firmly. Not all rows give a size; the values are once, few, many and, for expanded clones, a class.

cdr3_length,clone_size,j_call,v_call,d_call,cdr3_aa,cdr3_nt
16,-,TRBJ2-5,TRBV5-6,TRBD2,CASSLRKGLAEETQYF,TGTGCCAGCAGCTTGAGGAAGGGACTAGCGGAAGAGACCCAGTACTTC
13,-,TRBJ1-2,TRBV6-1,-,CASSPTSTGGYTF,TGTGCCAGCAGTCCCACAAGCACAGGAGGCTACACCTTC
15,-,TRBJ2-1,TRBV29-1,TRBD2,CSVVFSGRFKDEQFF,TGCAGCGTTGTCTTTAGCGGGAGGTTTAAGGATGAGCAGTTCTTC
13,-,TRBJ1-1,TRBV7-2,-,CASSTTPGSEAFF,TGTGCCAGCAGCACTACGCCGGGCTCCGAAGCTTTCTTT
14,few,TRBJ1-2,TRBV7-9,TRBD1,CASSPTGGAYGYTF,TGTGCCAGCAGCCCGACAGGGGGCGCCTATGGCTACACCTTC
16,-,TRBJ2-7,TRBV5-4,TRBD2,CASRLWGGRPPYEQYF,TGTGCCAGCAGACTTTGGGGCGGGAGGCCCCCCTACGAGCAGTACTTC
12,-,TRBJ2-7,TRBV29-1,TRBD2,CSVELAGEEQYF,TGCAGCGTTGAACTAGCGGGAGAAGAGCAGTACTTC
14,once,TRBJ2-7,TRBV10-2,-,CASSGTEGYYEQYF,TGCGCCAGCAGCGGGACGGAGGGTTACTACGAGCAGTACTTC
13,once,TRBJ2-5,TRBV2,TRBD1,CASGTGGMETQYF,TGTGCCAGCGGGACAGGGGGTATGGAGACCCAGTACTTC
14,-,TRBJ2-7,TRBV18,-,CASSPSVGAYEQYF,TGTGCCAGCTCACCATCGGTAGGGGCCTACGAGCAGTACTTC
15,-,TRBJ2-6,TRBV30,-,CAWSVMGSGANVLTF,TGTGCCTGGAGTGTCATGGGTTCTGGGGCCAACGTCCTGACTTTC
15,-,TRBJ2-7,TRBV13,TRBD2,CASSTTSGRNDEQYF,TGTGCCAGCAGCACAACTAGCGGGAGAAACGACGAGCAGTACTTC
11,once,TRBJ2-7,TRBV30,TRBD2,CAWGTSGEQYF,TGTGCCTGGGGGACTAGCGGCGAGCAGTACTTC
16,few,TRBJ2-1,TRBV10-1,TRBD2,CASSEGSGRGYNEQFF,TGCGCCAGCAGTGAAGGTAGCGGGAGGGGTTACAATGAGCAGTTCTTC
16,-,TRBJ2-4,TRBV2,TRBD2,CASSETSGSSKNIQYF,TGTGCCAGCAGTGAGACTAGCGGGAGTTCCAAAAACATTCAGTACTTC
14,-,TRBJ1-1,TRBV9,-,CASSATGTNTEAFF,TGTGCCAGCAGCGCCACAGGGACCAACACTGAAGCTTTCTTT
14,-,TRBJ2-3,TRBV30,-,CAWSSGAYTDTQYF,TGTGCCTGGAGTTCAGGAGCCTACACAGATACGCAGTATTTT
15,-,TRBJ2-1,TRBV27,TRBD2,CASSTSGAPYNEQFF,TGTGCCAGCAGCACTAGCGGAGCCCCCTACAATGAGCAGTTCTTC
15,-,TRBJ2-7,TRBV5-1,-,CASSLSAGLRYEQYF,TGCGCCAGCAGCTTGTCGGCAGGGCTTCGGTACGAGCAGTACTTC
14,-,TRBJ2-1,TRBV7-3,TRBD2,CASSSGSSYNEQFF,TGTGCCAGCAGCAGCGGGAGCTCCTACAATGAGCAGTTCTTC
14,-,TRBJ1-4,TRBV25-1,-,CASSDGVTNEKLFF,TGTGCCAGCAGTGACGGGGTGACTAATGAAAAACTGTTTTTT
17,-,TRBJ2-3,TRBV28,TRBD1,CASSTRDRGRYTDTQYF,TGTGCCAGCAGCACACGGGACAGGGGACGTTACACAGATACGCAGTATTTT
15,-,TRBJ2-5,TRBV9,-,CASSVDGGVQETQYF,TGTGCCAGCAGCGTAGATGGTGGGGTACAAGAGACCCAGTACTTC
15,-,TRBJ2-7,TRBV16,TRBD1,CASSQTGTGRYEQYF,TGTGCCAGCAGCCAAACCGGGACAGGACGCTACGAGCAGTACTTC
13,-,TRBJ2-1,TRBV5-1,-,CASSLDSYNEQFF,TGCGCCAGCAGCTTGGACTCTTACAATGAGCAGTTCTTC
18,once,TRBJ1-3,TRBV4-1,TRBD1,CASSRLSTGRTVGNTIYF,TGCGCCAGCAGCCGGTTATCGACAGGGAGGACTGTTGGAAACACCATATATTTT
17,-,TRBJ2-7,TRBV7-9,-,CASSLETLGGIVYEQYF,TGTGCCAGCAGCTTGGAGACGTTGGGGGGTATTGTCTACGAGCAGTACTTC
13,few,TRBJ1-1,TRBV5-8,-,CASSLGMNTEAFF,TGTGCCAGCAGCTTGGGTATGAACACTGAAGCTTTCTTT
14,-,TRBJ2-7,TRBV6-6,TRBD2,CASSYAGASYEQYF,TGTGCCAGCAGTTACGCGGGAGCCTCCTACGAGCAGTACTTC
15,-,TRBJ2-7,TRBV4-2,-,CASSQDTGSSYEQYF,TGTGCCAGCAGCCAAGATACGGGCTCTTCCTACGAGCAGTACTTC
17,-,TRBJ1-2,TRBV9,-,CASSVGGGLSWGYGYTF,TGTGCCAGCAGCGTAGGAGGGGGATTGAGCTGGGGCTATGGCTACACCTTC
14,-,TRBJ1-3,TRBV10-3,TRBD1,CAISGQGMLNAIYF,TGTGCCATCAGCGGACAGGGGATGTTGAACGCCATATATTTT
15,-,TRBJ2-3,TRBV7-2,-,CASSLSPGGADTQYF,TGTGCCAGCAGCCTGAGTCCCGGGGGCGCAGATACGCAGTATTTT
13,-,TRBJ2-2,TRBV7-9,TRBD1,CASSRTGDGELFF,TGTGCCAGCAGCCGGACAGGGGACGGGGAGCTGTTTTTT
14,-,TRBJ2-1,TRBV19,-,CASRAPSSYNEQFF,TGTGCCAGTAGGGCCCCTAGCTCCTACAATGAGCAGTTCTTC
14,once,TRBJ1-1,TRBV6-5,-,CASSEVKTNTEAFF,TGTGCCAGCAGTGAAGTGAAAACGAACACTGAAGCTTTCTTT
14,-,TRBJ1-2,TRBV7-9,TRBD1,CASSLVGTAYGYTF,TGTGCCAGCAGCTTAGTCGGGACAGCTTATGGCTACACCTTC
13,-,TRBJ2-7,TRBV30,TRBD1,CAWGTGGPYEQYF,TGTGCCTGGGGAACAGGGGGGCCCTACGAGCAGTACTTC
17,-,TRBJ2-1,TRBV5-1,TRBD2,CASRLPLPSGIIGEQFF,TGCGCCAGCCGACTACCCCTTCCTAGCGGGATTATCGGTGAGCAGTTCTTC
12,-,TRBJ2-3,TRBV6-6,-,CASSFGTDTQYF,TGTGCCAGCAGCTTCGGAACAGATACGCAGTATTTT
14,once,TRBJ1-5,TRBV10-2,-,CASSDLEGGQPQHF,TGCGCCAGCAGTGATCTAGAGGGAGGGCAGCCCCAGCATTTT
14,-,TRBJ1-2,TRBV6-5,TRBD1,CASSYGTGSYGYTF,TGTGCCAGCAGTTACGGGACAGGGAGCTATGGCTACACCTTC
13,-,TRBJ1-1,TRBV4-3,-,CASSRRMNTEAFF,TGCGCCAGCAGCCGCAGGATGAACACTGAAGCTTTCTTT
12,-,TRBJ2-1,TRBV5-5,-,CASSWGGDEQFF,TGTGCCAGCAGCTGGGGTGGGGATGAGCAGTTCTTC
15,-,TRBJ2-5,TRBV7-3,TRBD1,CASSLTGGVTETQYF,TGTGCCAGCAGCTTAACAGGGGGCGTGACGGAGACCCAGTACTTC
14,-,TRBJ2-5,TRBV1,-,CTSSQRPTSETQYF,TGCACCAGCAGCCAGAGGCCGACGAGCGAGACCCAGTACTTC
11,-,TRBJ2-5,TRBV20-1,-,CSARAAETQYF,TGCAGTGCTAGAGCCGCCGAGACCCAGTACTTC
15,-,TRBJ2-3,TRBV5-5,TRBD1,CASSPLGGHRDTQYF,TGTGCCAGCAGCCCCCTAGGGGGCCACAGGGATACGCAGTATTTT
13,-,TRBJ1-1,TRBV28,-,CASSPHGRTEAFF,TGTGCCAGCAGTCCACACGGGAGGACTGAAGCTTTCTTT
13,-,TRBJ1-5,TRBV4-1,-,CASSQDSNQPQHF,TGCGCCAGCAGCCAGGACAGCAATCAGCCCCAGCATTTT
18,once,TRBJ2-2,TRBV9,TRBD2,CASSSSLAGWFKTGELFF,TGTGCCAGCAGCTCTTCACTAGCGGGATGGTTTAAGACCGGGGAGCTGTTTTTT
14,-,TRBJ2-3,TRBV30,-,CAWSVLGQGDTQYF,TGTGCCTGGAGTGTACTAGGTCAGGGAGATACGCAGTATTTT
16,-,TRBJ2-1,TRBV9,-,CASSVDEGSPYNEQFF,TGTGCCAGCAGCGTAGACGAGGGATCCCCCTACAATGAGCAGTTCTTC
13,-,TRBJ1-1,TRBV5-4,-,CASSLANRDEAFF,TGTGCCAGCAGCTTAGCCAACAGGGATGAAGCTTTCTTT
15,-,TRBJ2-5,TRBV11-2,TRBD2,CASSLVAGERETQYF,TGTGCCAGCAGCTTGGTAGCGGGAGAAAGGGAGACCCAGTACTTC
14,-,TRBJ1-1,TRBV1,-,CTSSANLPGQVAFF,TGCACCAGCAGCGCGAACTTACCGGGACAGGTAGCTTTCTTT
15,-,TRBJ2-3,TRBV10-3,-,CAISESGGSTDTQYF,TGTGCCATCAGTGAGTCGGGCGGGAGCACAGATACGCAGTATTTT
13,-,TRBJ2-7,TRBV29-1,-,CSVEVGVSYEQYF,TGCAGCGTTGAGGTGGGAGTCTCCTACGAGCAGTACTTC
15,-,TRBJ1-2,TRBV6-5,TRBD1,CASSPGGRNPYGYTF,TGTGCCAGCAGTCCAGGGGGGAGAAACCCGTATGGCTACACCTTC
14,-,TRBJ1-2,TRBV19,-,CASSPGGGPYGYTF,TGTGCCAGTAGTCCTGGGGGAGGGCCCTATGGCTACACCTTC